A single TCR beta chain is shown here with its context. As processed by the authors: Counts of nucleated cells, estimated from reference gene primer amplification, were obtained. Method: immunoSEQ multiplex PCR; TCRdb's copy keeps in-frame clones and lacks some. From that table come the V and J calls and clone size; the DNA was used to work out D and trimming. The sample carries around 500,000 clones, approximately 83% recorded once. The data were taken from a study of blood T cell repertoires in COVID-19. Across the whole study: Specimens from acute and convalescent COVID-19 originated in the United States, Italy and Spain. Nucleic acid was either cDNA or gDNA, and it came from T cells, B-cell-depleted T cells, or PBMCs.

The V and J ends lost 5 bases and 6 bases respectively, with 14 bases between them. This CDR3 comprises 14 residues. The germline gives CDR1 SGHTA, CDR2 FQGNSA. The sequence came from a human donor in a cohort sampled during active COVID-19. The chain couples TRBV7-2 to TRBJ2-1; TRBD1 might be the D (5 bases). Sample: peripheral blood. CDR3 amino acids: CASSATTAINEQFF. The CDR3 region has the DNA TGTGCCAGCAGCGCAACGACAGCTATCAATGAGCAGTTCTTC.